This T cell receptor beta chain was obtained from a study of breast tumors, draining lymph nodes, adjacent tissues. Study results and limitations: Tumors had less TCR diversity than lymph nodes, more than nontumor tissue.

TCRdb analysed the multiplex PCR reads with MiXCR anew, one entry per CDR3 protein. The data contain some 130,000 distinct CDR3 sequences, 21% of them singletons. The lymph nodes were axillary draining lymph nodes from breast cancer patients. In this sample, this clonotype turned up many times. The antigen is not known. Deletions cut 8 bases from V and 2 bases from J, with 12 bases between. The CDR3 extends over 13 amino acids. The source is a female donor with breast cancer. Some clones in this sample may be carry-over from other donors' samples. The chain uses TRBV12-3 or TRBV12-4 and TRBJ1-2; D gene ambiguous. Sequenced material: axillary lymph node tissue. The CDR3 spells CASRVDGNYGYTF. The CDR3, as DNA: TGTGCCAGCCGGGTGGACGGGAACTATGGCTACACCTTC.